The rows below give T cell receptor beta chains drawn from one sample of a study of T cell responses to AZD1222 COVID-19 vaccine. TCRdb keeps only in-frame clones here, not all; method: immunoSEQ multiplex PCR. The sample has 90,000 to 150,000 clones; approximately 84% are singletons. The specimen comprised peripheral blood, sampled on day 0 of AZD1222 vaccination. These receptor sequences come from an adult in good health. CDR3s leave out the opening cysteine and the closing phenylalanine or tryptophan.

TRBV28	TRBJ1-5	ASSLYSNQPQH
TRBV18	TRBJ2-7	ASSLEQHSYEQY
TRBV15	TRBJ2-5	ATSREGAGQETQY
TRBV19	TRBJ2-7	ASSTDSTYEQY
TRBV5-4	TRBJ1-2	ASSSNGGYGYT
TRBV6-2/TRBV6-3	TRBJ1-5	ASSRTGGDNQPQH
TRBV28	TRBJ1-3	ASTSPGQKNTIY
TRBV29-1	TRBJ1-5	SVVTDSNQPQH
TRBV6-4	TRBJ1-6	ASSDIENSPLH
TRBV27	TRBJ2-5	ASRSYETQY
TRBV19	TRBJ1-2	ASSTDRGDYGYT
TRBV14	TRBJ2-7	ASSPLGTGSYEQY
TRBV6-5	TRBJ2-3	ASNLRGVTDTQY
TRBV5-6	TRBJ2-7	ASSLGLAGGHEQY
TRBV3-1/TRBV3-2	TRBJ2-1	ACSGRDIEQF
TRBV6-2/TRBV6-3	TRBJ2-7	ASSSIRDRDLYEQY
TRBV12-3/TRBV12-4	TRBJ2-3	ASRGTGADTQY
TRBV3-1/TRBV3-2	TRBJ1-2	ASSQGHLSYGYT
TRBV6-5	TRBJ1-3	ASRSNNGNTIY
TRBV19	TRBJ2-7	ASSIDRDSYEQY
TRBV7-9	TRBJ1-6	ASSLGGVYNSPLH
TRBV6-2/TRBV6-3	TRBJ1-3	ASSYGRLSSGNTIY
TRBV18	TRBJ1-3	ASSPGHGNTIY
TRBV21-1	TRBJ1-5	ASNRRRRRDRGQQSNQPQH
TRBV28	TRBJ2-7	ASSLEGLNYEQY
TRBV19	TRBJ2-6	ASIGTSTSGANVLT